Given below is one TCR beta chain in context. These data are taken from a study of blood T cell repertoires in COVID-19. V shed 1 base and J shed 5 bases, with 10 bases lying between them. The CDR3 length is 14 residues. Germline V gives CDR1 SGHRS, CDR2 YFSETQ. The table came from immunoSEQ multiplex PCR; TCRdb's copy has only in-frame clones and leaves some out. The sample carries 110,000 to 150,000 clones, about 80% recorded once. The chain links TRBV5-1 to TRBJ2-4; D may be TRBD1 (5 bases). The sequenced sample was PBMCs or T cells enriched from blood (not recorded which). This receptor was taken from a woman between 50 and 59 years old who had recovered from COVID-19. In DNA form, the CDR3 reads TGCGCCAGCAGCTTGCATGGACAAGAAAACATTCAGTACTTC. Protein sequence: CASSLHGQENIQYF.